This T cell receptor beta chain appears in the sequencing data of a study of blood T cell repertoires in COVID-19. Background on the study: From T cells, B-cell-depleted T cells, or PBMCs came the material, which was cDNA or gDNA.

In the original analysis: Nucleated cell counts were estimated from reference gene primer amplification. Measured with immunoSEQ multiplex PCR; TCRdb has only the in-frame clones, and not every one. V and J calls and clone size are copied from that table; D and trimming were computed from the DNA. Among hundreds of thousands of clones, approximately 90% were seen once, and the ten largest hold about 1.1%. This CDR3 spans 15 amino acids. Trimming took 5 bases from V and 0 from J, leaving 12 bases between them. Per the germline V gene, CDR1 is SGHAT and CDR2 is FQNNGV. The chain employs TRBV11-2 and TRBJ2-3; possibly TRBD2 for D (6 bases). This receptor was obtained from a man aged 25-40 years who had recovered from COVID-19. Sequenced input: PBMCs or T cells enriched from blood (not recorded which). The CDR3 sequence is CASSGGDQSTDTQYF. The CDR3 DNA is TGTGCCAGCAGCGGAGGGGACCAGAGCACAGATACGCAGTATTTT.